Listed below are T cell receptor beta chains from one sample, sequenced in a study of T cells after yellow fever vaccination. Each CDR3 protein is one row after TCRdb ran MiXCR on the 5' RACE reads. This repertoire shows 250,000 to 400,000 distinct CDR3 sequences, approximately 4% found once; its top ten account for roughly 24%. The specimen was PBMCs, collected 5 days after the yellow fever booster vaccination. The receptor source for this set is a man between 18 and 35 years old who received the YFV17D yellow fever vaccine. Both conserved end residues are part of each CDR3. The D gene is left open where the match is weak. Where a row states a size, it is once, few, many or the class of an expanded clone; other rows omit it.

d_call: NA
v_call: TRBV11-2
j_call: TRBJ2-3
clone_size: NA
cdr3_aa: CASSLGIGQNTDTQYF
cdr3_nt: TGTGCCAGCAGCTTAGGGATCGGACAGAACACAGATACGCAGTATTTT

d_call: NA
v_call: TRBV6-2/TRBV6-3
j_call: TRBJ2-5
clone_size: NA
cdr3_aa: CASSPSRGYQETQYF
cdr3_nt: TGTGCCAGCAGCCCGTCACGGGGTTACCAAGAGACCCAGTACTTC

d_call: NA
v_call: TRBV20-1
j_call: TRBJ2-3
clone_size: few
cdr3_aa: CSARKGGITDTQYF
cdr3_nt: TGCAGTGCTAGGAAGGGGGGCATTACAGATACGCAGTATTTT

d_call: NA
v_call: TRBV12-5
j_call: TRBJ1-2
clone_size: NA
cdr3_aa: CASGLVTFRPLSYGYTF
cdr3_nt: TGTGCTAGTGGTTTGGTCACATTCCGACCCCTTTCCTATGGCTACACCTTC

d_call: NA
v_call: TRBV6-1
j_call: TRBJ1-2
clone_size: many
cdr3_aa: CASSERDNYGYTF
cdr3_nt: TGTGCCAGCAGTGAAAGGGACAACTATGGCTACACCTTC

d_call: NA
v_call: TRBV29-1
j_call: TRBJ2-1
clone_size: many
cdr3_aa: CSLGNNEQFF
cdr3_nt: TGCAGCCTGGGGAACAATGAGCAGTTCTTC

d_call: NA
v_call: TRBV7-9
j_call: TRBJ1-6
clone_size: NA
cdr3_aa: CASRTGGPGNSPLHF
cdr3_nt: TGTGCCAGCAGGACGGGGGGGCCGGGTAATTCACCCCTCCACTTT

d_call: NA
v_call: TRBV6-5
j_call: TRBJ1-6
clone_size: many
cdr3_aa: CASSYWRSVSPLHF
cdr3_nt: TGTGCCAGCAGTTACTGGCGGTCTGTTTCACCCCTCCACTTT

d_call: TRBD1
v_call: TRBV7-9
j_call: TRBJ1-5
clone_size: NA
cdr3_aa: CASSLVVAGGDQPQHF
cdr3_nt: TGTGCCAGCAGCCTCGTCGTGGCAGGGGGGGATCAGCCCCAGCATTTT

d_call: NA
v_call: TRBV10-3
j_call: TRBJ1-2
clone_size: NA
cdr3_aa: CAISEWDGYGYTF
cdr3_nt: TGTGCCATCAGTGAGTGGGACGGTTATGGCTACACCTTC

d_call: TRBD2
v_call: TRBV5-4
j_call: TRBJ2-3
clone_size: few
cdr3_aa: CASSNKRGGSTDTQYF
cdr3_nt: TGTGCCAGCAGCAACAAGCGGGGGGGCAGCACAGATACGCAGTATTTT

d_call: TRBD2
v_call: TRBV20-1
j_call: TRBJ2-7
clone_size: few
cdr3_aa: CSAPSPKRGIYEQYF
cdr3_nt: TGCAGTGCCCCTAGCCCCAAGCGGGGGATCTACGAGCAGTACTTC